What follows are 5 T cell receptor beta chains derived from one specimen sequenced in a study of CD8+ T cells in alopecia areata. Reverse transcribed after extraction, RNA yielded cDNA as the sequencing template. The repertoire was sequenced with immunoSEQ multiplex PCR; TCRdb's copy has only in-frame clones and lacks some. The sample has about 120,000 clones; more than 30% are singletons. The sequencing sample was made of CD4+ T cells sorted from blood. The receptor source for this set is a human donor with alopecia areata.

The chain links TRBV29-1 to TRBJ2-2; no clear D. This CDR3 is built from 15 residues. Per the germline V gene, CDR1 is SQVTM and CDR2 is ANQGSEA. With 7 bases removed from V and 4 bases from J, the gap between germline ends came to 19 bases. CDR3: CSARHLTEGTGELFF. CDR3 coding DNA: TGCAGCGCCAGACACCTTACCGAAGGCACCGGGGAGCTGTTTTTT.

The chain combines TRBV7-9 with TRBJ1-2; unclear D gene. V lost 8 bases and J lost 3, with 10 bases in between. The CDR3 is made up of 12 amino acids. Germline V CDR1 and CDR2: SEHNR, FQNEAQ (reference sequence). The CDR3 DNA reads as TGTGCCAGCGAACGCGACTACTATGGCTACACCTTC. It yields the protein CASERDYYGYTF.

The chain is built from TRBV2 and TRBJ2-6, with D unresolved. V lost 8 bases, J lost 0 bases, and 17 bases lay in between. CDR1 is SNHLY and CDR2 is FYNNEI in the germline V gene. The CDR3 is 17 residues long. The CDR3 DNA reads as TGTGCCAGCCCGAAGAGGCCAATCAGCTCTGGGGCCAACGTCCTGACTTTC. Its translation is CASPKRPISSGANVLTF.

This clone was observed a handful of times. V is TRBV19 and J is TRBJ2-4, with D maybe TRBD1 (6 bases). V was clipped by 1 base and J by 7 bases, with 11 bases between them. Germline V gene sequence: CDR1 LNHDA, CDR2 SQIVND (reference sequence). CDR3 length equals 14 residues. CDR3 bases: TGTGCCAGTAGTATAGTAGGACAGCCCAACATTCAGTACTTC. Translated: CASSIVGQPNIQYF.

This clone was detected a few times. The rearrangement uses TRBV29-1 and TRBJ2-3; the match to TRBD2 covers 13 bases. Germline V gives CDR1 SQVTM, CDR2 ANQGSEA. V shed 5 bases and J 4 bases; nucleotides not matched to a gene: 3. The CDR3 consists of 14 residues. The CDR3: CSVSGLAGADTQYF. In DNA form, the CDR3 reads TGCAGCGTTTCCGGACTAGCGGGAGCAGATACGCAGTATTTT.